These 7 T cell receptor beta chains share one sample of origin, sequenced in a study of technical replicates of blood from a handful of donors. Profiled with immunoSEQ multiplex PCR; TCRdb holds only in-frame clones, not every one. The sample holds 65,000 to 80,000 clones, around 93% seen once. The sequenced sample was T cells isolated from PBMCs. Receptors were obtained from a human donor in good health.

V gene TRBV2 combines with J gene TRBJ1-5, with 8 bases aligning to TRBD1. The CDR3 covers 14 residues. Trimming removed 6 bases from V and 2 bases from J; junction bases left unmatched: 3. The germline V gene encodes CDR1 SNHLY and CDR2 FYNNEI. DNA of the CDR3: TGTGCCAGCAGAACACAGGGGGGCAATCAGCCCCAGCATTTT. As protein: CASRTQGGNQPQHF.

The rearrangement joins TRBV4-2 to TRBJ2-7; D may be TRBD2 (5 bases). Germline values: CDR1 LGHNA, CDR2 YNFKEQ. V lost 0 bases to trimming and J lost 6 bases, with 18 bases between them. The CDR3 consists of 16 residues. CDR3 region: CASSQDYRTAEGEQYF. The CDR3 DNA reads TGTGCCAGCAGCCAAGATTACCGGACGGCTGAGGGCGAGCAGTACTTC.

This CDR3 reads CASTPGGRTGELFF. The CDR3 DNA sequence: TGTGCCAGCACCCCAGGGGGTAGAACCGGGGAGCTGTTTTTT. The chain uses TRBV28 and TRBJ2-2; 7 nucleotides align to TRBD1. CDR3 size: 14 residues. Germline values: CDR1 MDHEN, CDR2 SYDVKM. The ends lost 7 bases at V and 5 bases at J; junction bases unmatched: 7. Filled out from reference TRBV28 and TRBJ2-2, the complete variable domain reads DVKVTQSSRYLVKRTGEKVFLECVQDMDHENMFWYRQDPGLGLRLIYFSYDVKMKEKGDIPEGYSVSREKKERFSLILESASTNQTSMYLCASTPGGRTGELFFGEGSRLTVL.

This clone turned up a few times. This chain links TRBV28 with TRBJ2-7; D is unclear. With 3 bases removed from V and 1 base from J, the gap between germline ends came to 10 bases. In germline, CDR1 is MDHEN, CDR2 SYDVKM. The CDR3 is made up of 14 amino acids. This CDR3 is CASSFEAISYEQYF. As DNA, the CDR3 is TGTGCCAGCAGTTTTGAGGCGATTTCCTACGAGCAGTACTTC.

The genes are TRBV11-3 and TRBJ1-4; D not certain. The CDR3 sequence is 15 residues long. V was cut by 1 base and J by 5 bases, with 11 bases left in between. Germline V gives CDR1 SGHNT, CDR2 YENEEA. The CDR3 DNA reads as TGTGCCAGCAGCTTAGGGTATCAGGTGAATGAAAAACTGTTTTTT. Translating it yields CASSLGYQVNEKLFF.

The V and J genes are TRBV15 and TRBJ1-5, with 9 bases lining up with TRBD1. V was clipped by 8 bases and J by 10 bases; unmatched bases: 9. Germline assignment: CDR1 LNHNV and CDR2 YYDKDF (reference sequence). The CDR3 runs 13 residues. The CDR3 here is CATVSDRGSPQHF. The CDR3 DNA follows: TGTGCCACCGTCTCCGACAGGGGGTCCCCCCAGCATTTT.

This clone was seen a few times. CDR3 protein: CASTLLAGSSYEQYF. In DNA, the CDR3 is TGTGCCAGCACCCTACTAGCGGGAAGCTCCTACGAGCAGTACTTC. This chain uses TRBV6-5 with TRBJ2-7; 10 bases map to TRBD2. V lost 7 bases, J lost 0 bases, and 6 bases stayed unmatched. This CDR3 spans 15 amino acids. Germline V gene data show CDR1 as MNHEY and CDR2 as SVGAGI.